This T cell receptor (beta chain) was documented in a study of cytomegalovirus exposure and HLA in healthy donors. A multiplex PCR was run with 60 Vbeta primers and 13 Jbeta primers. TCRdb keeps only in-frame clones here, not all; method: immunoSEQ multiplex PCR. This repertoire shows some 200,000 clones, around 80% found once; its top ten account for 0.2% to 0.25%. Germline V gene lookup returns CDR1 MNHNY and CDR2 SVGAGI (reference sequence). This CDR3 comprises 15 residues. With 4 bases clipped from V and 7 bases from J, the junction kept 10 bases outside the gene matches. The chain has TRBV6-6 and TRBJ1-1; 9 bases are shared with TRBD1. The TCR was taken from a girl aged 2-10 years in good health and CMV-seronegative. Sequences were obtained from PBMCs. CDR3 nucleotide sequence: TGTGCCAGCAGTTCTCACAGGGGGCCGGGTAGTGAAGCTTTCTTT. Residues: CASSSHRGPGSEAFF.